Below, 32 T cell receptor beta chains from the same sample are listed, as sequenced in a study of PD-1 blockade in classical Hodgkin lymphoma. Sample time point: cycle 4 day 1 (C4D1), after 5 to 7 weeks of nivolumab. All patients experienced relapse after autologous stem cell transplantation, and brentuximab vedotin exposure was variable. The study purified CD4+ T cells from thawed PBMCs using magnetic negative selection. TCRdb's table, derived via immunoSEQ multiplex PCR, lists solely in-frame clones and lacks some. The table has roughly 32,000 clones, approximately 90% seen once. The starting material was CD4+ T cells from blood, obtained before the fourth cycle of nivolumab. The receptors derive from a human donor with classical Hodgkin lymphoma.

The chain has TRBV7-3 and TRBJ2-1; D may correspond to TRBD1 or TRBD2 (5 bases each). Trimming removed 6 bases from V and 9 bases from J, with 21 bases in between. CDR1 is SGHTA, CDR2 FQGTGA, per germline. The CDR3 is made up of 15 amino acids. The CDR3 bases are TGTGCCAGCAGACCCCCCGGGACCGGCGGCGGTGAGCAGTTCTTC. It yields the protein CASRPPGTGGGEQFF.

The J gene is TRBJ1-1, the V gene TRBV5-1; D remains ambiguous. The length of the CDR3 is 14 residues. Trimming pared 2 bases from V and 5 bases from J, leaving 13 bases between. CDR1 is SGHRS, CDR2 YFSETQ, per germline. CDR3 sequence (DNA): TGCGCCAGCAGCTTTAAGGGTGGCGGGACTGAAGCTTTCTTT. It translates to CASSFKGGGTEAFF.

The chain recombines TRBV6-5 with TRBJ2-2, with 8 bases identical to TRBD1. Germline V lookup: CDR1 MNHEY, CDR2 SVGAGI. Losses at the gene ends were 7 bases for V and 0 bases for J; bases not matched to a gene: 4. The CDR3 runs 15 residues. The CDR3 DNA follows: TGTGCCAGCACCATGGACAGGGCGAACACCGGGGAGCTGTTTTTT. This sequence encodes CASTMDRANTGELFF.

This clone was seen once. The chain couples TRBV6-6 to TRBJ1-1; D is uncertain. Germline V gene sequence: CDR1 MNHNY, CDR2 SVGAGI (reference sequence). The CDR3 has 14 residues. V lost 3 bases and J lost 1, with 9 bases in between. CDR3 DNA: TGTGCCAGCAGTTATTCACGCGGGAACACTGAAGCTTTCTTT. Translated, it gives CASSYSRGNTEAFF.

V and J are TRBV7-8 and TRBJ1-4, with D perhaps matching TRBD1 (6 bases). Trimming pared 1 base from V and 14 bases from J, leaving 29 bases between. This CDR3 has 18 amino acids. Germline V gene sequence: CDR1 SGHVS, CDR2 FQNEAQ. CDR3 amino acids: CASSLGRGTHIAPVGLFF. CDR3 nucleotide sequence: TGTGCCAGCAGCTTAGGCCGCGGGACACATATAGCTCCGGTGGGTCTGTTTTTT.

The rearrangement uses TRBV6-5 and TRBJ2-5; TRBD1 matches 8 bases. With the DNA end fitting TRBJ2-7 better, the J assignment may be wrong. Germline V lookup: CDR1 MNHEY, CDR2 SVGAGI. The CDR3 spans 14 residues. CDR3 sequence (DNA): TGTGCCAGCAGCAGGACAGGGTTTGGCTACGAGCAGTACTTC. As protein: CASSRTGFGYEQYF.

This sequence joins TRBV5-7 and TRBJ2-2, with D perhaps TRBD1 (5 bases). TRBV5-7 is an open reading frame, and its role is uncertain. The V and J ends lost 4 bases and 7 bases respectively, with 17 bases between them. The length of the CDR3 is 15 residues. As DNA, the CDR3 is TGTGCCAGCAGCCCGCCTGCCAGGGCCAACGGGGAGCTGTTTTTT. Translating it yields CASSPPARANGELFF.

This chain joins TRBV4-1 and TRBJ2-3; possible D gene TRBD1, 5 bases. Trimming pared 1 base from V and 6 bases from J, leaving 14 bases between. The V gene's germline CDR1 is MGHRA and CDR2 YSYEKL. The CDR3 is made up of 15 amino acids. This CDR3 reads CASSQVPTDGDTQYF. In nucleotides, the CDR3 is TGCGCCAGCAGCCAAGTTCCGACAGATGGCGATACGCAGTATTTT.

The rearrangement joins TRBV5-1 to TRBJ2-3, with TRBD2 matching over 7 bases. Trimming at V came to 5 bases and at J to 0 bases, leaving 6 bases not matched to a gene. Germline V CDR1 and CDR2: SGHRS, YFSETQ. The CDR3 has 15 amino acids. The chain's CDR3 is CASRRRLASTDTQYF. CDR3 bases: TGCGCCAGCAGGAGGAGACTAGCTAGCACAGATACGCAGTATTTT.

A word on this clone: Relative to the germline gene, one junction end is altered; a read error may explain this. This chain joins TRBV6-4 and TRBJ2-3; D perhaps matches TRBD2 (6 bases). This CDR3 is built from 16 residues. Germline V lookup: CDR1 MRHNA, CDR2 SNTAGT. DNA of the CDR3: TGTGCCATCAGTGATGGGGGGAACTGGGGCACAGATACGCAGTATTTT. This translates into CAISDGGNWGTDTQYF.

The J gene is TRBJ2-7, the V gene TRBV21-1; whether TRBD2, the table's D call, matches the DNA was not checked. TRBV21-1 is described as a pseudogene. The CDR3 is 16 residues long. The CDR3 DNA reads as TGTGCCAGCAGCAAATCGAGCGACGCCCCTTCCTACGAGCAGTACTTC. Amino acids: CASSKSSDAPSYEQYF.

The V and J genes are TRBV2 and TRBJ1-1; D ambiguous. The germline V and J ends were trimmed by 6 bases and 0 bases, with 8 bases remaining between them. Germline V CDR1 and CDR2: SNHLY, FYNNEI. CDR3 length: 13 residues. The CDR3 DNA follows: TGTGCCAGCAGAGGACGGGTGAACACTGAAGCTTTCTTT. Translation gives CASRGRVNTEAFF.

The J gene is TRBJ2-1, the V gene TRBV28; TRBD2 aligns across 15 bases. CDR3 length: 20 residues. Trimming took 6 bases from V and 7 from J; bases not matched to a gene: 19. Looked up from germline, CDR1 is MDHEN and CDR2 is SYDVKM. The DNA for the CDR3 is TGTGCCAGCAGGCGAACCAGAGGACTAGCGGGAGGGCGGTTTTGGAATGAGCAGTTCTTC. Protein: CASRRTRGLAGGRFWNEQFF.

The chain uses TRBV30 and TRBJ2-7; D is perhaps TRBD2 (6 bases). V lost 5 bases and J lost 2, with 19 bases in between. Per the germline V gene, CDR1 is GTSNPN and CDR2 is SVGIG (reference sequence). The CDR3 spans 15 residues. The CDR3, as DNA: TGTGCCTGGGATCCCGGGATAGCGGCCCCCTACGAGCAGTACTTC. Its translation is CAWDPGIAAPYEQYF.

J is TRBJ2-3 and V is TRBV7-3, with D possibly matching TRBD2 (5 bases). The CDR3 covers 14 residues. V was cut by 2 bases and J by 2 bases, with 8 bases left in between. CDR1 and CDR2 from the germline V gene are SGHTA and FQGTGA. Here the CDR3 DNA reads TGTGCCAGCAGCTTACTGCGGGTCACAGATACGCAGTATTTT. It encodes CASSLLRVTDTQYF.

This chain links TRBV29-1 with TRBJ2-7; 8 bases fit TRBD1. This CDR3 contains 13 residues. Unmatched junction bases numbered 4, after V lost 6 bases and J lost 0 bases. Germline V lookup: CDR1 SQVTM, CDR2 ANQGSEA. CDR3 amino acids: CSVRTGSSYEQYF. The CDR3 DNA sequence: TGCAGCGTGCGGACAGGGAGCTCCTACGAGCAGTACTTC.

This rearrangement joins TRBV18 to TRBJ2-7; D gene uncertain. Germline CDR1 is KGHSH and CDR2 is LQKENI. V lost 2 bases and J 6 bases, leaving 8 bases between the germline ends. This CDR3 is built from 12 residues. Here the CDR3 DNA reads TGTGCCAGCTCACCAGATTCGAGCGAGCAGTACTTC. Its protein is CASSPDSSEQYF.

This chain uses TRBV30 with TRBJ2-3; TRBD2 matches 7 bases. This CDR3 is 16 amino acids long. V lost 0 bases to trimming and J lost 0 bases; unmatched junction nucleotides: 6. Germline-derived CDR1 and CDR2 are GTSNPN and SVGIG (reference sequence). In nucleotides, the CDR3 is TGTGCCTGGAGTGTAGGTCTAGCGGCTAGCACAGATACGCAGTATTTT. It is translated as CAWSVGLAASTDTQYF.

The chain joins TRBV18 to TRBJ2-1; TRBD2 aligns across 7 bases. Germline CDR1 KGHSH, CDR2 LQKENI. The length of the CDR3 is 14 residues. V lost 2 bases to trimming and J lost 8 bases; unmatched junction nucleotides: 6. CDR3 in DNA: TGTGCCAGCTCACCAAGTCGGGGGGTCGATGAGCAGTTCTTC. It encodes CASSPSRGVDEQFF.

The chain combines TRBV5-6 with TRBJ2-7; D may match TRBD1 or TRBD2 (5 bases each). Germline values: CDR1 SGHDT, CDR2 YYEEEE. The CDR3 length is 15 residues. Trimming took 2 bases from V and 2 from J, leaving 14 bases between them. The CDR3: CASSFGARRPYEQYF. The DNA of the CDR3 is TGTGCCAGCAGCTTCGGGGCACGGCGACCCTACGAGCAGTACTTC.

The chain combines TRBV30 with TRBJ1-3, with D tentatively TRBD1 (6 bases). Germline V gives CDR1 GTSNPN, CDR2 SVGIG (reference sequence). Trimming removed 0 bases from V and 2 bases from J, with 11 bases in between. The CDR3 totals 15 residues. In nucleotides, the CDR3 is TGTGCCTGGAGTGTGAGGGCAGGGGCTGGAAACACCATATATTTT. Residues: CAWSVRAGAGNTIYF.

This rearrangement joins TRBV21-1 to TRBJ2-7; TRBD1 is the table's D call and was not checked against the DNA. TRBV21-1 is a pseudogene. The CDR3 has 15 residues. CDR3 coding DNA: TGTGCCAGCAGCAAAGGGGGACACCTATTCTACGAGCAGTACTTC. Protein: CASSKGGHLFYEQYF.

The chain links TRBV7-8 to TRBJ1-2; 11 bases are shared with TRBD1. With 5 bases clipped from V and 8 bases from J, the junction kept 10 bases outside the gene matches. CDR1 SGHVS and CDR2 FQNEAQ come from the germline V gene. The CDR3 has 15 residues. The CDR3 spells CASSRDRGSGEGYTF. The CDR3 DNA sequence: TGTGCCAGCAGCCGGGACAGGGGGTCAGGTGAAGGCTACACCTTC.

The rearrangement uses TRBV19 and TRBJ1-5; tentative D call: TRBD1 (6 bases). Trimming cost V 1 base and J 3 bases, with 10 bases left between them. This CDR3 is 15 amino acids long. Germline V CDR1 and CDR2: LNHDA, SQIVND (reference sequence). The CDR3 sequence is CASSIGAGVNQPQHF. CDR3 sequence (DNA): TGTGCCAGTAGTATAGGGGCAGGGGTCAATCAGCCCCAGCATTTT.

The chain employs TRBV28 and TRBJ1-1, with D maybe TRBD1 (6 bases). The length of the CDR3 is 10 residues. The germline gives CDR1 MDHEN, CDR2 SYDVKM. Trimming shortened V by 7 bases and J by 8 bases, and 8 bases separated the two germline ends. The CDR3: CASIGGEAFF. The CDR3 nucleotides read TGTGCCAGCATAGGGGGAGAAGCTTTCTTT.

This clone was seen once. The J gene is TRBJ2-7, the V gene TRBV19; TRBD1 agrees at 9 bases. Trimming removed 6 bases from V and 3 bases from J; junction bases left unmatched: 6. Germline CDR1 LNHDA, CDR2 SQIVND (reference sequence). This CDR3 is built from 14 residues. The CDR3 region has the DNA TGTGCCAGTAGGCGAAGGGACAGGGTCTACGAGCAGTACTTC. It is translated as CASRRRDRVYEQYF.

The CDR3 sequence is CASSLGTSGINEQFF. The CDR3, as DNA: TGTGCCAGCAGCTTAGGAACTAGCGGAATCAATGAGCAGTTCTTC. The chain joins TRBV11-3 to TRBJ2-1, with TRBD2 matching 8 bases. V lost 1 base and J lost 6; bases outside the gene matches: 5. Per germline, CDR1 SGHNT and CDR2 YENEEA. The CDR3 is 15 residues long.

The chain recombines TRBV19 with TRBJ2-2, with a possible D match to TRBD2 (5 bases). The length of the CDR3 is 16 residues. Trimming removed 8 bases at V and 4 bases at J, with 20 bases between. Germline V gives CDR1 LNHDA, CDR2 SQIVND (reference sequence). The CDR3 protein is CASLRLSPSGTGELFF. The CDR3 DNA reads as TGTGCCAGTCTTAGACTCTCCCCGAGCGGCACCGGGGAGCTGTTTTTT.

The chain carries TRBV27 and TRBJ2-1, with D possibly matching TRBD2 (6 bases). CDR3 size: 14 residues. CDR1 and CDR2 from the germline V gene are MNHEY and SMNVEV (reference sequence). The CDR3: CGSGQEGPRHEQFF. CDR3 sequence (DNA): TGTGGCTCAGGGCAGGAGGGCCCTCGGCATGAGCAGTTCTTC.

V usage is TRBV5-1 and J usage is TRBJ2-7; 10 bases align to TRBD2. CDR1 SGHRS and CDR2 YFSETQ come from the germline V gene. V lost 3 bases and J lost 2; bases outside the gene matches: 5. The CDR3 is made up of 15 amino acids. Here the CDR3 reads CASSSTGLAAYEQYF. CDR3 nucleotides: TGCGCCAGCAGCTCAACCGGACTAGCGGCCTACGAGCAGTACTTC.

The chain links TRBV7-9 to TRBJ2-2, with D possibly matching TRBD1 (5 bases). Between the trimmed V and J ends, which lost 2 bases and 6 bases, there was a span of 7 bases. The germline V gene encodes CDR1 SEHNR and CDR2 FQNEAQ (reference sequence). The CDR3 is 13 residues long. The chain's CDR3 is CASSLSRAGELFF. The DNA of the CDR3 is TGTGCCAGCAGCTTATCCAGGGCCGGGGAGCTGTTTTTT.

This rearrangement joins TRBV20-1 to TRBJ1-1, with D maybe TRBD1 (5 bases). The CDR3 is 11 amino acids. V was shortened by 1 base and J by 7 bases, with 7 bases between the two germline ends. The germline CDR1 and CDR2 sequences are DFQATT and SNEGSKA (reference sequence). CDR3 nucleotides: TGCAGTGCTAGAGGGGGGGGTGAAGCTTTCTTT. Its translation is CSARGGGEAFF.